The 14 T cell receptor beta chains reported below all come from one sample, sequenced in a study of shared clonotypes between healthy human individuals. The table came from immunoSEQ multiplex PCR; TCRdb's copy has only in-frame clones and leaves some out. The profile covers about 1.5 million clones, with 96% appearing a single time and 1.2% taken by the ten largest. The specimen sequenced was naive CD4+ T cells sorted from blood. Sample subset: CD45RA+ positively selected. The receptor set was obtained from a man under 40 in good health.

The chain uses TRBV2 and TRBJ1-3, with D maybe TRBD1 (5 bases). V was trimmed by 3 bases and J by 4 bases, leaving 10 bases between them. The CDR3 extends over 14 amino acids. From germline, CDR1 is SNHLY and CDR2 FYNNEI. CDR3 sequence: CASSENRSGNTIYF. The DNA of the CDR3 is TGTGCCAGCAGTGAGAACAGGTCCGGAAACACCATATATTTT.

This clone has only one observation. V is TRBV10-1 and J is TRBJ2-4; D is unclear. Trimming shortened V by 7 bases and J by 0 bases, and 13 bases separated the two germline ends. This CDR3 has 15 amino acids. Germline CDR1 is WNHNN and CDR2 is SYGVQD (reference sequence). The CDR3 nucleotides read TGCGCCAGCACCAGCGTACTCAAAGCCAAAAACATTCAGTACTTC. This translates into CASTSVLKAKNIQYF.

The chain combines TRBV9 with TRBJ2-2, with 11 bases aligning to TRBD2. With 2 bases clipped from V and 7 bases from J, the junction kept 4 bases outside the gene matches. The CDR3 is 15 amino acids. Germline V gene data show CDR1 as SGDLS and CDR2 as YYNGEE. CDR3 loop: CASSVTSGSVGELFF. CDR3 in DNA: TGTGCCAGCAGCGTCACTAGCGGGAGCGTCGGGGAGCTGTTTTTT. Looking up the rest from reference TRBV9 and TRBJ2-2 gives the full variable domain: DSGVTQTPKHLITATGQRVTLRCSPRSGDLSVYWYQQSLDQGLQFLIQYYNGEERAKGNILERFSAQQFPDLHSELNLSSLELGDSALYFCASSVTSGSVGELFFGEGSRLTVL.

As concerns this clone: Other DNA variants within this sample encode the same CDR3. The rearrangement uses TRBV30 and TRBJ2-2; no clear D. This CDR3 is 11 amino acids long. Germline lookup yields CDR1 GTSNPN and CDR2 SVGIG (reference sequence). V was pared by 2 bases and J by 5 bases, with 3 bases between. CDR3 nucleotide sequence: TGTGCCTGGAGTAGGACCGGGGAGCTGTTTTTT. Protein: CAWSRTGELFF.

V is TRBV6-5 and J is TRBJ1-1; D not resolved. CDR3 size: 13 residues. V lost 2 bases to trimming and J lost 0 bases, with 4 bases between them. CDR1 MNHEY and CDR2 SVGAGI come from the germline V gene. CDR3 sequence (DNA): TGTGCCAGCAGTTACACAATGAACACTGAAGCTTTCTTT. It is translated as CASSYTMNTEAFF.

The genes are TRBV29-1 and TRBJ2-1, with D tentatively TRBD2 (6 bases). Looked up from germline, CDR1 is SQVTM and CDR2 is ANQGSEA. CDR3 length equals 15 residues. Trimming cost V 5 bases and J 6 bases, with 20 bases left between them. The CDR3 DNA is TGCAGCGTTCCCCCCATACTAGCTGGGTTCAATGAGCAGTTCTTC. It specifies CSVPPILAGFNEQFF.

The genes are TRBV7-9 and TRBJ2-3; 8 bases fit TRBD2. CDR1 is SEHNR, CDR2 FQNEAQ, per germline (reference sequence). The CDR3 runs to 16 residues. Germline trimming cut 1 base from V and 0 bases from J; bases unmatched to any gene: 3. The CDR3 loop is CASSLVASGSTDTQYF. For the CDR3, the DNA is TGTGCCAGCAGCTTAGTCGCTAGCGGGAGCACAGATACGCAGTATTTT.

The chain employs TRBV28 and TRBJ2-7, with TRBD2 as a possible D gene (5 bases). The CDR3 contains 13 residues. Germline CDR1 reads MDHEN; CDR2 reads SYDVKM. Trimming removed 5 bases at V and 2 bases at J, with 10 bases between. The CDR3 nucleotides read TGTGCCAGCAGTCCCCGAGGGCCCTACGAGCAGTACTTC. Protein product: CASSPRGPYEQYF. The full variable domain, its missing parts supplied by reference TRBV28 and TRBJ2-7, is DVKVTQSSRYLVKRTGEKVFLECVQDMDHENMFWYRQDPGLGLRLIYFSYDVKMKEKGDIPEGYSVSREKKERFSLILESASTNQTSMYLCASSPRGPYEQYFGPGTRLTVT.

This clone was counted once. V usage is TRBV7-8 and J usage is TRBJ1-5; 9 nucleotides align to TRBD1. The ends lost 11 bases at V and 0 bases at J; junction bases unmatched: 8. This CDR3 comprises 15 residues. Germline-derived CDR1 and CDR2 are SGHVS and FQNEAQ. The CDR3 bases are TGTGCCGGGACAGGGTTCTGGCATAGCAATCAGCCCCAGCATTTT. This codes for CAGTGFWHSNQPQHF.

The chain combines TRBV30 with TRBJ2-1; the match to TRBD2 covers 9 bases. Germline values: CDR1 GTSNPN, CDR2 SVGIG (reference sequence). The CDR3 sequence is 19 residues long. Trimming cost V 0 bases and J 10 bases; bases outside gene matches: 22. In DNA, the CDR3 is TGTGCCTGGAGTGTCTCTTTGGCGGGAGGGCCCCGGGTCGGATCGGAGCAGTTCTTC. Its translation: CAWSVSLAGGPRVGSEQFF.

The rearrangement uses TRBV9 and TRBJ1-3, with 9 positions matching TRBD1. The germline V gene encodes CDR1 SGDLS and CDR2 YYNGEE. This CDR3 has 18 amino acids. V trimming: 0 bases; J trimming: 0 bases; junction bases outside the gene matches: 7. CDR3 in amino acids: CASSVDLQGANSGNTIYF. The CDR3 nucleotides read TGTGCCAGCAGCGTAGATTTACAGGGGGCTAACTCTGGAAACACCATATATTTT.

Notes on this clone: This same CDR3 is encoded by further DNA sequences in the sample. The chain joins TRBV11-2 to TRBJ1-1; no clear D. Germline V lookup: CDR1 SGHAT, CDR2 FQNNGV. This CDR3 has 12 amino acids. V was clipped by 1 base and J by 7 bases, with 7 bases between them. Written as DNA, the CDR3 is TGTGCCAGCAGCTTAGCGGGCGGTGAAGCTTTCTTT. Translated, it gives CASSLAGGEAFF.

This clone was found once. The CDR3 DNA reads TGTGCCAGCAGCATATCGGACAGGCGGGGGGAGACCCAGTACTTC. Translating it yields CASSISDRRGETQYF. The rearrangement uses TRBV7-3 and TRBJ2-5, with D perhaps assigned TRBD1 or TRBD2 (7 bases each). V lost 5 bases to trimming and J lost 5 bases, with 18 bases between them. CDR1 and CDR2 from the germline V gene are SGHTA and FQGTGA. The CDR3 extends over 15 amino acids.

The V gene is TRBV30, the J gene TRBJ1-5; no reliable D call. V gave up 1 base and J gave up 3 bases, with 10 bases separating them. Germline V lookup: CDR1 GTSNPN, CDR2 SVGIG (reference sequence). This CDR3 spans 14 amino acids. CDR3 sequence (DNA): TGTGCCTGGAGTGGGCAGCTCTTCAATCAGCCCCAGCATTTT. This encodes CAWSGQLFNQPQHF.